The next 11 T cell receptor beta chains were all read from a single sample in a study of radiation and T cells in renal cell carcinoma (dated by TCRdb to 2019 to 2021). Library prep was done by the immunoSEQ multiplex PCR assay. In TCRdb, the immuneACCESS table is reduced to in-frame sequences with V and J assigned. These tables do not hold every clone; where another copy was compared, an unresolved V gene accounts for under half, and the others remain unexplained. This sample is represented by approximately 12,000 clones; over 60% of them were singletons. Of the sample, around 17% falls within the top ten clones. This specimen's time point label, interpreted: tumor resected at nephrectomy. The treatment or condition label, as the study defines it: treatment-naive control, cytoreductive nephrectomy. The sample was tumor tissue, taken from a patient whose treatment was nephrectomy without radiotherapy. These receptor sequences come from a woman at least 80 years old with renal cell carcinoma.

This rearrangement joins TRBV4-1 to TRBJ1-1; 7 bases are a match to TRBD1. The CDR3 contains 14 residues. V dropped 0 bases and J dropped 8; count of bases not matched to a gene: 6. From germline, CDR1 is MGHRA and CDR2 YSYEKL. Here the CDR3 DNA reads TGCGCCAGCAGCCAAGATCTAGGCAGGGGGGAAGCTTTCTTT. It specifies CASSQDLGRGEAFF.

CDR3 sequence: CASSLGGTSGNTDTQYF. Written as DNA, the CDR3 is TGTGCCAGCAGCTTAGGCGGGACTAGCGGGAACACAGATACGCAGTATTTT. V and J are TRBV7-2 and TRBJ2-3; 13 nucleotides align to TRBD2. Germline V gives CDR1 SGHTA, CDR2 FQGNSA. The CDR3 has 17 amino acids. V dropped 1 base and J dropped 2; count of bases not matched to a gene: 3.

The chain links TRBV10-1 to TRBJ2-7; 8 nucleotides align to TRBD1. The CDR3 covers 14 residues. The J segment lost 5 bases and the V segment lost 5 bases, leaving 8 bases of the junction unmatched. CDR1 is WNHNN and CDR2 is SYGVQD in the germline V gene (reference sequence). The CDR3, as DNA: TGCGCCAGCAGTTGGAGGACAGGGTCGGACGAGCAGTACTTC. Translation gives CASSWRTGSDEQYF.

The chain combines TRBV25-1 with TRBJ2-7, with 7 bases fitting TRBD1. CDR1 and CDR2 from the germline V gene are MGHDK and SYGVNS. This CDR3 is 13 amino acids long. V lost 4 bases to trimming and J lost 5 bases; unmatched junction nucleotides: 5. Here the CDR3 reads CASSVTGLNEQYF. In DNA form, the CDR3 reads TGTGCCAGCAGTGTGACAGGGCTGAACGAGCAGTACTTC.

This clone was observed a handful of times. The rearrangement uses TRBV10-3 and TRBJ1-1; D is uncertain. The CDR3 extends over 15 amino acids. Germline CDR1 and CDR2: ENHRY and SYGVKD. Deletions cut 6 bases from V and 1 base from J, with 15 bases between. The CDR3 sequence is CAISDRRGENTEAFF. CDR3 nucleotide sequence: TGTGCCATCAGCGACCGCCGGGGTGAGAACACTGAAGCTTTCTTT.

The chain employs TRBV5-4 and TRBJ1-6; D gene unclear. The CDR3 is made up of 15 amino acids. Trimming removed 2 bases from V and 7 bases from J, with 13 bases in between. The germline CDR1 and CDR2 sequences are SGHNT and YYREEE (reference sequence). The CDR3 DNA sequence: TGTGCCAGCAGCTTTGGAGGGCGCGGGAATTCACCCCTCCACTTT. Translating gives CASSFGGRGNSPLHF.

V usage is TRBV2 and J usage is TRBJ1-6; 7 bases map to TRBD1. Germline CDR1 reads SNHLY; CDR2 reads FYNNEI. The ends lost 6 bases at V and 6 bases at J; junction bases unmatched: 8. The CDR3 totals 15 residues. The CDR3 DNA follows: TGTGCCAGCAGGAGATCGGAGGGGGCTAATTCACCCCTCCACTTT. It yields the protein CASRRSEGANSPLHF.

By share, this clone ranks as medium-sized (0.01 to 0.1%). The V gene is TRBV10-1, the J gene TRBJ2-5; 7 nucleotides line up with TRBD1. Trimming removed 4 bases from V and 5 bases from J; junction bases left unmatched: 7. Per germline, CDR1 WNHNN and CDR2 SYGVQD (reference sequence). The CDR3 consists of 14 residues. The CDR3 loop reads CASSGLGQEETQYF. The CDR3 DNA is TGCGCCAGCAGTGGACTTGGACAGGAGGAGACCCAGTACTTC.

The chain combines TRBV7-9 with TRBJ2-7; D might be TRBD1 or TRBD2, each matching 6 bases. Trimming pared 5 bases from V and 7 bases from J, leaving 18 bases between. There are 14 residues in the CDR3. Germline V gives CDR1 SEHNR, CDR2 FQNEAQ (reference sequence). The CDR3 nucleotides read TGTGCCAGCAGCACGGACTACAGGGCGAGGGAGCAGTACGTC. It yields the protein CASSTDYRAREQYV.

This sequence joins TRBV2 and TRBJ1-2; D perhaps matches TRBD1 (5 bases). Germline assignment: CDR1 SNHLY and CDR2 FYNNEI. With 7 bases removed from V and 5 bases from J, the gap between germline ends came to 17 bases. The CDR3 has 14 residues. In DNA, the CDR3 is TGTGCCAGCAAGCCCGGGGCGTCCCTTTATGGCTACACCTTC. Protein product: CASKPGASLYGYTF. The whole variable domain, filled in from reference TRBV2 and TRBJ1-2, reads EPEVTQTPSHQVTQMGQEVILRCVPISNHLYFYWYRQILGQKVEFLVSFYNNEISEKSEIFDDQFSVERPDGSNFTLKIRSTKLEDSAMYFCASKPGASLYGYTFGSGTRLTVV.

The chain joins TRBV7-2 to TRBJ2-6, with D unresolved. Germline-derived CDR1 and CDR2 are SGHTA and FQGNSA. This CDR3 region has 15 residues. V lost 5 bases and J 0 bases, leaving 8 bases between the germline ends. DNA for the CDR3: TGTGCCAGCAGCCGAGACGGCTCTGGGGCCAACGTCCTGACTTTC. Encoded protein: CASSRDGSGANVLTF.